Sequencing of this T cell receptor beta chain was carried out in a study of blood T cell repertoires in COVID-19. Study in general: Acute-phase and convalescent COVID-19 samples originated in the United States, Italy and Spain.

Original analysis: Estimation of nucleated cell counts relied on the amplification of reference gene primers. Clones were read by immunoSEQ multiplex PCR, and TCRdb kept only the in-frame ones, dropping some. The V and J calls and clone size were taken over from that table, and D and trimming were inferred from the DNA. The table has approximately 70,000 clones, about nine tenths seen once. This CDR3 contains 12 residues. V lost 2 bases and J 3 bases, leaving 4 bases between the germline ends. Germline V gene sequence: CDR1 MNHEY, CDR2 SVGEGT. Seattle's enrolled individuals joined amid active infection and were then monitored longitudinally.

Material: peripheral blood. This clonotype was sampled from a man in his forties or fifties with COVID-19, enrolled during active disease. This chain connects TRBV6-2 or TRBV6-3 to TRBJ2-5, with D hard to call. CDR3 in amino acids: CASSYPEETQYF. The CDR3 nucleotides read TGTGCCAGCAGTTACCCGGAAGAGACCCAGTACTTC.